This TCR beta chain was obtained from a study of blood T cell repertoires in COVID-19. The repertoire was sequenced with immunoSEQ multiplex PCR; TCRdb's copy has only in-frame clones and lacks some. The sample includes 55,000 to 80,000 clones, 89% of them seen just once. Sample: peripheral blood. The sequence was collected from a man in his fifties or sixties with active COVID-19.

CDR3 nucleotide sequence: TGTGCCAGCAGCCCGACCGACTGGCCCGCGGGCACCGGGGAGCTGTTTTTT. This gives the protein CASSPTDWPAGTGELFF. The rearrangement uses TRBV7-9 and TRBJ2-2; a possible D gene is TRBD2 (5 bases). The CDR3 contains 17 residues. Between the trimmed V and J ends, which lost 5 bases and 4 bases, there was a span of 20 bases. Per the germline V gene, CDR1 is SEHNR and CDR2 is FQNEAQ (reference sequence). Variable domain in full (rest from reference TRBV7-9 and TRBJ2-2): DTGVSQNPRHKITKRGQNVTFRCDPISEHNRLYWYRQTLGQGPEFLTYFQNEAQLEKSRLLSDRFSAERPKGSFSTLEIQRTEQGDSAMYLCASSPTDWPAGTGELFFGEGSRLTVL.